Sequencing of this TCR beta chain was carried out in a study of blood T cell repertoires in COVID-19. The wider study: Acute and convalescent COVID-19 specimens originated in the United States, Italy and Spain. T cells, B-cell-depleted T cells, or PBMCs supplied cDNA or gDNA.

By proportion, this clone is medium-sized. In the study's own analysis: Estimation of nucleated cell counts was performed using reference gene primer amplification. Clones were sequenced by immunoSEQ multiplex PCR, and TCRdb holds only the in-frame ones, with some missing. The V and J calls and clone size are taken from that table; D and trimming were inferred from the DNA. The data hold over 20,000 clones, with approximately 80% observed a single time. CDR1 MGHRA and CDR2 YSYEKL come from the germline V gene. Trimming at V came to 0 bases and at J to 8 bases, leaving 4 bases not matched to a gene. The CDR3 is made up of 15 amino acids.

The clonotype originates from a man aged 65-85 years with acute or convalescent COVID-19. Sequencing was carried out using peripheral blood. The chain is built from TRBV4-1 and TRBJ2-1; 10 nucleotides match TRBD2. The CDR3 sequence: CASSQEGLATDEQFF. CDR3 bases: TGCGCCAGCAGCCAAGAGGGACTAGCGACGGATGAGCAGTTCTTC.